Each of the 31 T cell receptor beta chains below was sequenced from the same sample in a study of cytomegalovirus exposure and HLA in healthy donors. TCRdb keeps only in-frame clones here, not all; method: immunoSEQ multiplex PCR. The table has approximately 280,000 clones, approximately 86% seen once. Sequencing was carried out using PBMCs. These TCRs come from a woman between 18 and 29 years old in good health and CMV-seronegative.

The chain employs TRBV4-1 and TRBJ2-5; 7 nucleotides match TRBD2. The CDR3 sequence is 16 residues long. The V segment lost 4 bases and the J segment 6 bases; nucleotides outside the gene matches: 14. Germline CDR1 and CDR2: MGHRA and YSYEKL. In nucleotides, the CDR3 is TGCGCCAGCAGCCTCAGACTAGCTACGGGTATGCAGACCCAGTACTTC. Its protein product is CASSLRLATGMQTQYF.

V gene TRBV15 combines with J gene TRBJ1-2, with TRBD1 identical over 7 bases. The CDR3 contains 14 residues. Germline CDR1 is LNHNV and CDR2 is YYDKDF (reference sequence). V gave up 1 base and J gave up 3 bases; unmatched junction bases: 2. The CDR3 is CATSRGDRYYGYTF. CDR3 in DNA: TGTGCCACCAGCAGAGGGGACAGATACTATGGCTACACCTTC.

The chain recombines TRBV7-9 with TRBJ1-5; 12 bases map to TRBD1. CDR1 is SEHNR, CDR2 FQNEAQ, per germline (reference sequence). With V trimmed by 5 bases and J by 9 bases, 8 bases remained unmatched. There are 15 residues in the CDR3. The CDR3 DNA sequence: TGTGCCAGCAGCGACCGGGACAGGGGGCGAAGGCCCCAGCATTTT. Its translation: CASSDRDRGRRPQHF.

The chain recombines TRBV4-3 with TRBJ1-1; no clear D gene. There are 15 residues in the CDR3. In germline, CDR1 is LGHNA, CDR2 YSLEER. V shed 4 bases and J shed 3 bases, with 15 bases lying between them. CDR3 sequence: CASSRRLPVDTEAFF. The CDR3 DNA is TGCGCCAGCAGCCGCCGACTTCCGGTGGACACTGAAGCTTTCTTT.

CDR3 coding DNA: TGTGCCAGCAGTTACGCCGGGGCCTACGAGCAGTACTTC. Translation gives CASSYAGAYEQYF. V gene TRBV6-6 combines with J gene TRBJ2-7; D may be TRBD2 (5 bases). Germline V gene lookup returns CDR1 MNHNY and CDR2 SVGAGI (reference sequence). CDR3 length: 13 residues. Trimming shortened V by 2 bases and J by 2 bases, and 7 bases separated the two germline ends.

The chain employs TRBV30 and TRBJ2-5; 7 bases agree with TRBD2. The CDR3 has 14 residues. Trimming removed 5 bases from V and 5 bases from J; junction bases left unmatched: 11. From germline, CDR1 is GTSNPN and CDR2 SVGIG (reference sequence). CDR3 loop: CAWARRLAGETQYF. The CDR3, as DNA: TGTGCCTGGGCGCGAAGACTAGCCGGGGAGACCCAGTACTTC.

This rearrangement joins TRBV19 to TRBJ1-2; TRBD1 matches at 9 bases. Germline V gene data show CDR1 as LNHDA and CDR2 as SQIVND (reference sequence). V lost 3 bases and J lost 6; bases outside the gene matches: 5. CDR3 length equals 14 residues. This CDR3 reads CASSITGQGHGYTF. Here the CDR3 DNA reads TGTGCCAGTAGTATTACGGGACAGGGACATGGCTACACCTTC.

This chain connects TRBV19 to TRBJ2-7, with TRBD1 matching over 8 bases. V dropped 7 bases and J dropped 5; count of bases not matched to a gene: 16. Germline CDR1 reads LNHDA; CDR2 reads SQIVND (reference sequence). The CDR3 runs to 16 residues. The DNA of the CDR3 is TGTGCCAGTACGCTGGGTCCGGGGACAGGTTTCGACGAGCAGTACTTC. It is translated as CASTLGPGTGFDEQYF.

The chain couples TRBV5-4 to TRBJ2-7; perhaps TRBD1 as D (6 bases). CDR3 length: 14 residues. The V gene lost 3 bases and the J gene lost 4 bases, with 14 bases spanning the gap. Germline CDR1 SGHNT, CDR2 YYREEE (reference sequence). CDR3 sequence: CASSWDTGEYEQYF. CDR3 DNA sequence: TGTGCCAGCAGCTGGGACACCGGGGAGTACGAGCAGTACTTC.

CDR3 amino acids: CASSRRAGGPEDTQYF. The CDR3 DNA reads as TGTGCCAGCAGTCGCCGAGCGGGAGGGCCCGAAGATACGCAGTATTTT. The chain couples TRBV27 to TRBJ2-3, with TRBD2 matching over 10 bases. The ends lost 5 bases at V and 5 bases at J; junction bases unmatched: 10. Germline-derived CDR1 and CDR2 are MNHEY and SMNVEV (reference sequence). The CDR3 is 16 residues long.

CDR3: CSVEMARGADTQYF. Here the CDR3 DNA reads TGCAGCGTTGAGATGGCGCGGGGGGCAGATACGCAGTATTTT. The V gene is TRBV29-1, the J gene TRBJ2-3, with TRBD2 matching 8 bases. V was pared by 3 bases and J by 4 bases, with 6 bases of the junction left unmatched. CDR3 length equals 14 residues. Germline V gene data show CDR1 as SQVTM and CDR2 as ANQGSEA.

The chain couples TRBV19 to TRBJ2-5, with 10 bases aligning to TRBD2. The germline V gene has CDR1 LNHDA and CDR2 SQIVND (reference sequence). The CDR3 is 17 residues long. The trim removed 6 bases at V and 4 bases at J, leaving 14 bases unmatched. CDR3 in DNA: TGTGCCAGTAGCACCCTTATAGCGGGAGGCCGGGGAGAGACCCAGTACTTC. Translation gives CASSTLIAGGRGETQYF.

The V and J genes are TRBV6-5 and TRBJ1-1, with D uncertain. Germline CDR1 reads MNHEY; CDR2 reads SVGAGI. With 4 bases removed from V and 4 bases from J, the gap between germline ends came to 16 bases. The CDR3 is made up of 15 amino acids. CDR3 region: CASSSRTGEGTEAFF. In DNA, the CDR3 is TGTGCCAGCAGTTCCCGGACGGGAGAAGGCACTGAAGCTTTCTTT.

As DNA, the CDR3 is TGTGCCAGCAGCCTCGGACAGGGTAATCCGAATCAGCCCCAGCATTTT. It encodes CASSLGQGNPNQPQHF. This chain links TRBV7-9 with TRBJ1-5; 8 nucleotides align to TRBD1. This CDR3 region has 16 residues. The V gene end was trimmed by 5 bases and the J gene end by 4 bases; junction bases not matched to a gene: 10. Germline assignment: CDR1 SEHNR and CDR2 FQNEAQ (reference sequence).

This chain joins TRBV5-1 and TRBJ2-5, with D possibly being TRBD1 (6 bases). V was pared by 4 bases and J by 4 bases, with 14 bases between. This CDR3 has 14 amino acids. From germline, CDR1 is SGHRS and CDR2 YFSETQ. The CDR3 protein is CASSLVGRGETQYF. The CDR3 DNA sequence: TGCGCCAGCAGCCTGGTCGGCAGGGGAGAGACCCAGTACTTC.

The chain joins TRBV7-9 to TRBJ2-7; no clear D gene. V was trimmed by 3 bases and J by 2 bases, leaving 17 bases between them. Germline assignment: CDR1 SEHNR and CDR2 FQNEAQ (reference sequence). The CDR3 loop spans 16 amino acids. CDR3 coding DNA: TGTGCCAGCAGCTTCCTTAACTCGCAAGTTCCCTACGAGCAGTACTTC. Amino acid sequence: CASSFLNSQVPYEQYF.

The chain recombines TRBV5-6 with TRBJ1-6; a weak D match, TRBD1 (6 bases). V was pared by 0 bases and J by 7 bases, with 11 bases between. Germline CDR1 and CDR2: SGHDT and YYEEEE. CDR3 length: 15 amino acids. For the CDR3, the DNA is TGTGCCAGCAGCTTGGCTTGGGGGGGCAATTCACCCCTCCACTTT. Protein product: CASSLAWGGNSPLHF.

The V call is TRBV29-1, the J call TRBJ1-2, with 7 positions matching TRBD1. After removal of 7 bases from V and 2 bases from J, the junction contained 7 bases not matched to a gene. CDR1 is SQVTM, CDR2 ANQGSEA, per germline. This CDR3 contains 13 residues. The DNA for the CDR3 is TGCAGCGCCGGCGGACAGGAGAACTATGGCTACACCTTC. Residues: CSAGGQENYGYTF.

CDR3 sequence: CASSFVTGAREQYF. The CDR3 nucleotides are TGTGCCAGCAGCTTCGTGACAGGGGCGAGGGAGCAGTACTTC. This rearrangement joins TRBV11-3 to TRBJ2-7, with TRBD1 identical over 8 bases. This CDR3 is 14 amino acids long. V shed 3 bases, J shed 7 bases, and the junction held 8 bases outside the gene matches. Germline values: CDR1 SGHNT, CDR2 YENEEA.

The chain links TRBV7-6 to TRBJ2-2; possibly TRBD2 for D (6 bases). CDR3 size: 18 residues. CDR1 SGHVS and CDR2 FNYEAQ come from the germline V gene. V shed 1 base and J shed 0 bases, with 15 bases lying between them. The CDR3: CASSLGGVRDPNTGELFF. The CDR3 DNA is TGTGCCAGCAGCTTAGGGGGGGTGAGGGATCCGAACACCGGGGAGCTGTTTTTT.

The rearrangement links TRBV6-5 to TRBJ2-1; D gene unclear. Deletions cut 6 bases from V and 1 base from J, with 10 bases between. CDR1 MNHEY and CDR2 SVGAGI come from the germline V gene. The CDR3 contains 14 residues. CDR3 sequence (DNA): TGTGCCAGCAGCCTCGGTCAATCCTACAATGAGCAGTTCTTC. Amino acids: CASSLGQSYNEQFF.

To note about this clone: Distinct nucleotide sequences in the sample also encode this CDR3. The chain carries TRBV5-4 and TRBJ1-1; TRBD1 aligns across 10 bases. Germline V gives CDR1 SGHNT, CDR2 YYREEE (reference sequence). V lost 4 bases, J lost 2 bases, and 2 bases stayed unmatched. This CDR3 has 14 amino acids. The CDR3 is CASSRDRGNTEAFF. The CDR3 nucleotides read TGTGCCAGCAGCCGGGACAGGGGTAACACTGAAGCTTTCTTT.

This CDR3 is CASSPKLGLATYEQYF. The CDR3 DNA reads as TGTGCCAGCAGCCCAAAACTGGGACTAGCTACCTACGAGCAGTACTTC. The rearrangement uses TRBV7-4 and TRBJ2-7, with TRBD2 matching over 9 bases. Germline CDR1 reads SGHVT; CDR2 reads SQSDAQ. The CDR3 has 16 residues. The J segment lost 2 bases and the V segment lost 5 bases, leaving 10 bases of the junction unmatched.

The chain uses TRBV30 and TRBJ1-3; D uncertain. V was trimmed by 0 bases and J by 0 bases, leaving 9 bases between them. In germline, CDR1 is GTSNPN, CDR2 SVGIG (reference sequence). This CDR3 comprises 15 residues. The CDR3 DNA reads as TGTGCCTGGAGTGTACTTCGCCTCTCTGGAAACACCATATATTTT. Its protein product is CAWSVLRLSGNTIYF.

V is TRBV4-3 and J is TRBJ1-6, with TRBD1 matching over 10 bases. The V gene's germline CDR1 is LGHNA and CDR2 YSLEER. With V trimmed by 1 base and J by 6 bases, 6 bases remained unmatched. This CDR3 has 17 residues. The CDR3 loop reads CASSQGRDRGRNSPLHF. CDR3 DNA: TGCGCCAGCAGCCAAGGCCGGGACAGGGGACGTAATTCACCCCTCCACTTT.

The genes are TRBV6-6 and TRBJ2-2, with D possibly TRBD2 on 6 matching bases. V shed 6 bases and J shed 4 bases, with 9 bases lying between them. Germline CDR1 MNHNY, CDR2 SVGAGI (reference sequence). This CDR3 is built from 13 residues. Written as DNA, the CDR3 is TGTGCCAGCAGGGGGACTTTCACCGGGGAGCTGTTTTTT. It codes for CASRGTFTGELFF.

The CDR3 region is CASSLAPGKDQPQHF. Written as DNA, the CDR3 is TGTGCCAGCAGCTTAGCCCCAGGGAAAGATCAGCCCCAGCATTTT. The V and J genes are TRBV7-8 and TRBJ1-5; a possible D gene is TRBD1 (5 bases). The germline CDR1 and CDR2 sequences are SGHVS and FQNEAQ. Trimming took 0 bases from V and 5 from J, leaving 11 bases between them. The CDR3 is 15 amino acids.

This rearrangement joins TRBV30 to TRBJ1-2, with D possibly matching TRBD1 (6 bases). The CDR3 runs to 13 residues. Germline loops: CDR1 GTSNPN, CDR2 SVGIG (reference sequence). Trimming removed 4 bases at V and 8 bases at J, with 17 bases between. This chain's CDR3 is CAWNSLDRLGYTF. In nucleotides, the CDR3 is TGTGCCTGGAATTCTCTGGACAGACTGGGCTACACCTTC.

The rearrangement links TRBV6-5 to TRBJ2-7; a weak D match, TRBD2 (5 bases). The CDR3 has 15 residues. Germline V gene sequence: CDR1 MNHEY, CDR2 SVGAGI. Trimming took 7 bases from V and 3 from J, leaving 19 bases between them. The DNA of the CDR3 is TGTGCCAGCACCAGAAGCGGAAGTGGGTTCTACGAGCAGTACTTC. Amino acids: CASTRSGSGFYEQYF.

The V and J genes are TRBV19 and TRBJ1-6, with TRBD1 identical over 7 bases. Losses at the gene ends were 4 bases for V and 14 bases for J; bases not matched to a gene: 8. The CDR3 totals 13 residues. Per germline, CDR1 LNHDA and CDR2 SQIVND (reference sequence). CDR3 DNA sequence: TGTGCCAGTAGTACCATTCAGGGGGAGGCCCTCCACTTT. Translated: CASSTIQGEALHF.

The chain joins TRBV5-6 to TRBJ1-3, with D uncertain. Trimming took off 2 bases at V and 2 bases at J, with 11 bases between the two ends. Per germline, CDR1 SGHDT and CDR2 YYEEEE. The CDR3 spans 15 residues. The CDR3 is CASSLLPLPGNTIYF. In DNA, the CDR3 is TGTGCCAGCAGCTTATTGCCACTACCTGGAAACACCATATATTTT.